A single sample is the source of the 23 T cell receptor beta chains below, sequenced in a study of T cells in Graves' hyperthyroidism and ophthalmopathy. There were TCR beta CDR3 regions amplified from RNA transcripts. The HTBI primer set served for first-round RT-PCR of the TCR CDR3. TCRdb recomputed calls from the multiplex PCR reads with MiXCR, one row per CDR3 protein. Of about 350,000 distinct CDR3 sequences listed, more than 11% were seen once; the top ten hold approximately 25%. What was sequenced was blood. The receptors stem from a woman younger than 45 with Graves' hyperthyroidism.

Concerning this clonotype: Sequence at one end of the junction differs from germline and may be a read error. CDR3 sequence (DNA): TGTGCCAGCAGTTCAGGGCAAGAGACCCGGTACTTC. It translates to CASSSGQETRYF. The chain joins TRBV12-3 or TRBV12-4 to TRBJ2-5; TRBD1 is a possible D gene (5 bases). CDR3 size: 12 residues.

J is TRBJ1-2 and V is TRBV4-1; D is perhaps TRBD1 (6 bases). With 0 bases removed from V and 6 bases from J, the gap between germline ends came to 17 bases. CDR1 and CDR2 (germline): MGHRA, YSYEKL. The CDR3 runs 16 residues. CDR3 sequence: CASSQDLGWGANGYTF. The DNA of the CDR3 is TGCGCCAGCAGCCAAGATTTGGGCTGGGGGGCTAATGGCTACACCTTC.

This clonotype was recorded many times. The CDR3 reads CASTWRQGHYGYTF. As DNA, the CDR3 is TGTGCCAGCACCTGGAGACAGGGGCACTATGGCTACACCTTC. The chain is built from TRBV6-2 or TRBV6-3 and TRBJ1-2; 8 bases agree with TRBD1. Per the germline V gene, CDR1 is MNHEY and CDR2 is SVGEGT. This CDR3 has 14 amino acids. Trimming took 7 bases from V and 3 from J; bases not matched to a gene: 7.

For this clonotype: With a much larger clone just one base away, this may be a read error. This chain uses TRBV6-1 with TRBJ1-3; TRBD1 might be the D (5 bases). The CDR3 has 13 residues. Between the trimmed V and J ends, which lost 7 bases and 7 bases, there was a span of 14 bases. In germline, CDR1 is MNHNS, CDR2 SASEGT. The CDR3 loop reads CASIDQGGNTIYF. The CDR3 coding sequence is TGTGCCAGCATCGACCAGGGAGGGAACACCATATATTTT.

On this clonotype itself: One base away lies a much larger clone, so this may be a sequencing read error. This chain connects TRBV24-1 to TRBJ2-2, with TRBD1 identical over 9 bases. The CDR3 totals 16 residues. J was trimmed by 7 bases and V by 3 bases; bases with no gene match: 8. The germline CDR1 and CDR2 sequences are KGHDR and SFDVKD. CDR3: CATSDTRTGDIGELFF. The CDR3 DNA reads as TGTGCCACCAGTGATACCCGGACAGGGGACATCGGGGAGCTGTTTTTT.

The chain is built from TRBV7-6 and TRBJ2-7; D is uncertain. Per the germline V gene, CDR1 is SGHVS and CDR2 is FNYEAQ. Trimming pared 5 bases from V and 6 bases from J, leaving 11 bases between. CDR3 length: 12 amino acids. The CDR3, as DNA: TGTGCCAGCAGCCCCCGCGAAGCCGAGCAGTACTTC. As protein: CASSPREAEQYF. Complete variable domain (other parts from reference TRBV7-6 and TRBJ2-7): GAGVSQSPRYKVTKRGQDVALRCDPISGHVSLYWYRQALGQGPEFLTYFNYEAQQDKSGLPNDRFSAERPEGSISTLTIQRTEQRDSAMYRCASSPREAEQYFGPGTRLTVT.

This clonotype occurred a few times. This rearrangement joins TRBV7-2 to TRBJ2-1, with D possibly TRBD1 on 5 matching bases. Trimming took 2 bases from V and 1 from J, leaving 9 bases between them. Germline V CDR1 and CDR2: SGHTA, FQGNSA. This CDR3 comprises 15 residues. The CDR3 spells CASSLFAGSYNEQFF. The DNA for the CDR3 is TGTGCCAGCAGCTTATTTGCAGGGTCCTACAATGAGCAGTTCTTC.

This clonotype was detected many times. Its ends do not fully match the called genes, so a read error is possible. V usage is TRBV28 and J usage is TRBJ2-3; 11 bases align to TRBD2. This CDR3 comprises 15 residues. Germline V gene data show CDR1 as MDHEN and CDR2 as SYDVKM. The chain's CDR3 is CASSLPPLAGDSQYF. DNA of the CDR3: TGTGCCAGCAGTTTACCTCCACTAGCGGGAGATTCGCAGTATTTT.

This clonotype was counted ten times or more. The chain links TRBV27 to TRBJ2-7, with D maybe TRBD1 (6 bases). Germline V gene lookup returns CDR1 MNHEY and CDR2 SMNVEV (reference sequence). V was shortened by 4 bases and J by 4 bases, with 14 bases between the two germline ends. This CDR3 contains 14 residues. This CDR3 is CASSSRQVRYEQYF. CDR3 in DNA: TGTGCCAGCAGTTCCCGACAGGTGAGATACGAGCAGTACTTC.

V and J are TRBV6-1 and TRBJ1-5; D possibly corresponds to TRBD1 (5 bases). The V gene's germline CDR1 is MNHNS and CDR2 SASEGT. The CDR3 loop spans 16 amino acids. V lost 3 bases, J lost 1 base, and 13 bases lay in between. CDR3 coding DNA: TGTGCCAGCAGTGACGGCCGGGGGTTGAGCAATCAGCCCCAGCATTTT. This encodes CASSDGRGLSNQPQHF.

This clonotype occurred many times. V usage is TRBV29-1 and J usage is TRBJ2-5, with a tentative D call TRBD2 (5 bases). The V end was cut by 2 bases, the J end by 4 bases, with 11 bases between. The CDR3 is made up of 13 amino acids. Germline CDR1 reads SQVTM; CDR2 reads ANQGSEA. CDR3 loop: CSVELPGLETQYF. CDR3 nucleotides: TGCAGCGTTGAACTTCCGGGGTTAGAGACCCAGTACTTC.

This clonotype showed up just a few times. The chain joins TRBV5-6 to TRBJ1-5, with D perhaps TRBD1 (6 bases). This CDR3 comprises 15 residues. Germline loops: CDR1 SGHDT, CDR2 YYEEEE. V lost 1 base, J lost 6 bases, and 14 bases lay in between. The CDR3 coding sequence is TGTGCCAGCAGCTTGAGGGGGGTACAATCTCAGCCCCAGCATTTT. Protein: CASSLRGVQSQPQHF.

This clonotype was seen repeatedly, ten times or more. J is TRBJ2-3 and V is TRBV12-3 or TRBV12-4; possible D gene TRBD2, 6 bases. V was trimmed by 4 bases and J by 6 bases, leaving 20 bases between them. The CDR3 extends over 16 amino acids. CDR3 in amino acids: CASSSATSGGGDTQYF. CDR3 nucleotides: TGTGCCAGCAGTTCCGCGACTAGTGGCGGAGGGGATACGCAGTATTTT.

CDR3 sequence reads: CSVDRAADTQYF. The CDR3 DNA reads TGCAGCGTTGACCGGGCGGCAGATACGCAGTATTTT. This chain joins TRBV29-1 and TRBJ2-3; D uncertain. Looked up from germline, CDR1 is SQVTM and CDR2 is ANQGSEA. Trimming cost V 3 bases and J 4 bases, with 8 bases left between them. The CDR3 has 12 residues.

This clonotype was detected many times. The chain is built from TRBV28 and TRBJ2-6; weak D call: TRBD2 (6 bases). V was pared by 8 bases and J by 1 base, with 12 bases between. The CDR3 is made up of 15 amino acids. CDR1 and CDR2 from the germline V gene are MDHEN and SYDVKM. Here the CDR3 DNA reads TGTGCCAGCTCCCCGGGGGATTCTGGGGCCAACGTCCTGACTTTC. It is translated as CASSPGDSGANVLTF.

The gene calls are TRBV6-1 and TRBJ1-1; 9 positions agree with TRBD1. The CDR3 sequence is 14 residues long. Trimming removed 6 bases from V and 6 bases from J; junction bases left unmatched: 8. The germline CDR1 and CDR2 sequences are MNHNS and SASEGT. CDR3 nucleotides: TGTGCCAGCAGGGGGACAGGGTCGTCGGCTGAAGCTTTCTTT. As protein: CASRGTGSSAEAFF.

At least ten counts were recorded for this clonotype. The V call is TRBV27, the J call TRBJ2-5, with D uncertain. V lost 3 bases and J 3 bases, leaving 11 bases between the germline ends. In germline, CDR1 is MNHEY, CDR2 SMNVEV (reference sequence). The CDR3 is 14 amino acids. The CDR3 coding sequence is TGTGCCAGCAGTTTTCCTCCCAAGGAAGAGACCCAGTACTTC. Protein product: CASSFPPKEETQYF.

This clonotype has at least ten counts. V and J are TRBV28 and TRBJ2-3; 10 positions agree with TRBD2. CDR1 MDHEN and CDR2 SYDVKM come from the germline V gene. The V segment lost 3 bases and the J segment 1 base; nucleotides outside the gene matches: 4. This CDR3 comprises 16 residues. The CDR3 loop is CASSFGLAEGTDTQYF. The CDR3 DNA reads TGTGCCAGCAGTTTCGGACTAGCGGAGGGCACAGATACGCAGTATTTT.

This clonotype showed up just a few times. V usage is TRBV11-2 and J usage is TRBJ1-6; D is perhaps TRBD1 (6 bases). CDR1 is SGHAT, CDR2 FQNNGV, per germline. The CDR3 totals 12 residues. V was trimmed by 7 bases and J by 14 bases, leaving 15 bases between them. The CDR3 sequence: CASTTLKGALHF. CDR3 DNA sequence: TGTGCCAGCACGACTTTAAAGGGGGCCCTCCACTTT. The complete variable domain, with remaining parts taken from reference TRBV11-2 and TRBJ1-6, reads EAGVAQSPRYKIIEKRQSVAFWCNPISGHATLYWYQQILGQGPKLLIQFQNNGVVDDSQLPKDRFSAERLKGVDSTLKIQPAKLEDSAVYLCASTTLKGALHFGNGTRLTVT.

In the case of this clonotype: A read error is possible here, since a much larger clone lies one base away. The chain employs TRBV28 and TRBJ1-5, with 8 bases matching TRBD1. Germline V gene data show CDR1 as MDHEN and CDR2 as SYDVKM. This CDR3 comprises 15 residues. Here the CDR3 reads CASRWTGSFNQPQNF. The CDR3 bases are TGTGCCAGCAGGTGGACAGGGTCCTTTAATCAGCCCCAGAATTTT. Based on the CDR3 plus reference TRBV28 and TRBJ1-5, the full variable domain is DVKVTQSSRYLVKRTGEKVFLECVQDMDHENMFWYRQDPGLGLRLIYFSYDVKMKEKGDIPEGYSVSREKKERFSLILESASTNQTSMYLCASRWTGSFNQPQNFGDGTRLSIL.

This clonotype has a count of ten or more. The chain is built from TRBV2 and TRBJ1-5, with D tentatively TRBD1 (6 bases). The germline V gene encodes CDR1 SNHLY and CDR2 FYNNEI. This CDR3 comprises 15 residues. V was shortened by 6 bases and J by 0 bases, with 12 bases between the two germline ends. The CDR3 DNA follows: TGTGCCAGCAGCGACAGGTTTTTTAGCAATCAGCCCCAGCATTTT. Translating gives CASSDRFFSNQPQHF.

In this sample, this clonotype turned up many times. J is TRBJ2-2 and V is TRBV20-1, with TRBD2 identical over 7 bases. The CDR3 sequence is 16 residues long. From germline, CDR1 is DFQATT and CDR2 SNEGSKA (reference sequence). V lost 1 base and J lost 9; bases outside the gene matches: 14. CDR3 coding DNA: TGCAGTGCTAGAGCTGGGACGGGCCTAGCGGCTAGGGAGCTGTTTTTT. Amino acids: CSARAGTGLAARELFF.

This clonotype was detected ten times or more. The chain uses TRBV7-8 and TRBJ1-5, with 7 bases aligning to TRBD1. J was trimmed by 4 bases and V by 5 bases; bases with no gene match: 2. The CDR3 runs to 13 residues. Germline V gene sequence: CDR1 SGHVS, CDR2 FQNEAQ. Written as DNA, the CDR3 is TGTGCCAGCAGCAAGGACAGGAATCAGCCCCAGCATTTT. Its protein product is CASSKDRNQPQHF.